The 2 T cell receptor beta chains given below trace back to one sample, sequenced in a study of blood T cell repertoires in COVID-19. Sequenced by immunoSEQ multiplex PCR; TCRdb stores in-frame clones only, minus some. The sample has approximately 500,000 clones, approximately 85% seen once; the top ten hold approximately 3%. Sequenced sample: peripheral blood. The receptors derive from a human donor in a cohort sampled during active COVID-19.

The V gene is TRBV4-1, the J gene TRBJ2-6; 7 bases agree with TRBD1. Trimming cost V 0 bases and J 0 bases; bases outside gene matches: 8. The CDR3 extends over 19 amino acids. CDR1 is MGHRA and CDR2 is YSYEKL in the germline V gene. DNA for the CDR3: TGCGCCAGCAGCCAAGAGAGGGAGACAGGGAACTCTGGGGCCAACGTCCTGACTTTC. This translates into CASSQERETGNSGANVLTF.

The chain combines TRBV3-1 (or the pseudogene TRBV3-2) with TRBJ2-1; tentative D call: TRBD1 (6 bases). CDR1 LGHDT and CDR2 YNNKEL come from the germline V gene (reference sequence). Deletions cut 0 bases from V and 5 bases from J, with 11 bases between. CDR3 size: 15 residues. CDR3 DNA: TGTGCCAGCAGCCAAGACTACAGGGAGCACAATGAGCAGTTCTTC. This sequence encodes CASSQDYREHNEQFF.